This TCR beta chain was found in a study of OX40 agonist ivuxolimab in advanced cancers. With regard to the full study: The costimulatory receptor OX40 (CD134) was targeted by ivuxolimab, a fully human IgG2 agonistic monoclonal antibody. Intravenous ivuxolimab was administered to patients every 2 weeks at six dose levels: 0.01, 0.1, 0.3, 1.5, 3 and 10 mg/kg. The paper covers the monotherapy dose-escalation part of the phase I ivuxolimab trial, which included N of about 50 patients. A male proportion of around 81% and a mean age of approximately 58 years, ranging from roughly 20 to 80, were recorded for the dose-escalation cohort. The point of sequencing TCRbeta in the periphery was to test whether ivuxolimab changed TCR sequence diversity and drove clonal T-cell expansion. Partial responses occurred in three dose-escalation patients, of whom one had hepatocellular carcinoma and two had cutaneous melanoma. Of the approximately 54 patients in dose escalation, about 20 had hepatocellular carcinoma, some 15 had melanoma, 9 had renal cell carcinoma and 9 had head and neck cancer. Prior anti-PD-1, anti-PD-L1 or anti-CTLA-4 therapy was permitted, and 40% of dose-escalation patients had received checkpoint inhibitors.

For sequencing of the TCRbeta CDR3 region, genomic DNA was extracted from the sorted cells. The immunoSEQ Assay was used for sequencing of TCRbeta CDR3 regions. TCRdb limited this immuneACCESS table to in-frame rearrangements with V and J called. A share of clones is missing; checked studies link under half to unresolved V genes, and the rest is unexplained. The sample data list 70,000 or so clones, and around 80% of these were observed just once. 1.2% of the sample belongs to the ten largest clones. This clone was found a few times. Its cognate antigen has yet to be identified. No clone much larger than this one lies a single base away; base qualities are absent. The cysteine opens and the phenylalanine closes a CDR3 of 16 amino acids. The DNA shown is the 48-base CDR3, in frame from base 1. The germline V gene gives CDR1 as SGHRS and CDR2 as YFSETQ. Relative to germline, V is 2 bases shorter and J is 1 base shorter, with 15 bases between their ends.

General study outcomes and caveats: Clonal expansion of both CD4+ and CD8+ blood T cells was observed from baseline to week 6 at doses 0.1 to 3.0 mg/kg. The antigen specificity of the peripheral T cells that underwent clonal expansion was not determined. After ivuxolimab, expanded clones were on average more numerous among CD8+ T cells than among CD4+ T cells. Low levels of normalized T-cell clonal expansion were also seen in some patients who did not respond. In the 0.1-3.0 mg/kg groups, partial responders were among the patients with the lowest normalized peripheral clonal expansion, particularly in CD8+ T cells.

Patients with a history of autoimmune disease or receiving systemic immunosuppression were excluded from the trial. Peripheral blood for TCR sequencing was drawn from every dose cohort at baseline, at cycle 4 day 1 and at cycle 7 day 1. The samples were taken from a phase I, first-in-human, multicenter, open-label dose-escalation trial of ivuxolimab. Adults with locally advanced or metastatic melanoma, renal cell, hepatocellular, or head and neck squamous cell carcinoma were enrolled in the trial. Before TCR sequencing, CD4+ T cells and CD8+ T cells from peripheral blood were sorted into separate populations.

The material was CD4+ or CD8+ T cells sorted from blood, obtained in a trial of the OX40 agonist ivuxolimab. The sequence derives from an adult with an advanced solid tumor such as melanoma, head and neck, liver or kidney cancer. The chain joins TRBV5-1 to TRBJ2-5, with no D gene named confidently. The CDR3 reads as follows: CASSFGRATIQETQYF. The DNA reads TGCGCCAGCAGCTTCGGTAGGGCCACGATCCAAGAGACCCAGTACTTC.